This T cell receptor beta chain was captured in a study of OX40 agonist ivuxolimab in advanced cancers. Study-level background: Patients with prior anti-PD-1, anti-PD-L1 or anti-CTLA-4 therapy were eligible; 40% had some.

Sequenced by immunoSEQ multiplex PCR; TCRdb stores in-frame clones only, minus some. The profile shows tens of thousands of clones, around 88% of them singletons. The germline gives CDR1 MNHEY, CDR2 SMNVEV (reference sequence). V was shortened by 8 bases and J by 4 bases, with 6 bases between the two germline ends. The CDR3 is 11 residues long. The V call is TRBV27, the J call TRBJ1-5; the D is unclear. This specimen was CD4+ or CD8+ T cells sorted from blood, taken in a trial of the OX40 agonist ivuxolimab. This TCR came from an adult with an advanced solid tumor such as melanoma, head and neck, liver or kidney cancer. This CDR3 reads CASGRNQPQHF. The CDR3 coding sequence is TGTGCCAGCGGCAGAAATCAGCCCCAGCATTTT.